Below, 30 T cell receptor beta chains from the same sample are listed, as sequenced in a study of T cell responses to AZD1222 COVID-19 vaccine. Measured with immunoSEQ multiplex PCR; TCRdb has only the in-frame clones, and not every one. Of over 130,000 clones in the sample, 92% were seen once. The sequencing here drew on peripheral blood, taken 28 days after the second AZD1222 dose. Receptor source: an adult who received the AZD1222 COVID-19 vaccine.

The CDR3 nucleotides read TGTGCCAGCAGCGTAGTTTTGGGAGCTAGCGGCACAGATACGCAGTATTTT. Protein sequence: CASSVVLGASGTDTQYF. V and J are TRBV9 and TRBJ2-3, with a possible D match to TRBD2 (6 bases). With 0 bases removed from V and 1 base from J, the gap between germline ends came to 15 bases. Germline CDR1 is SGDLS and CDR2 is YYNGEE. The length of the CDR3 is 17 residues.

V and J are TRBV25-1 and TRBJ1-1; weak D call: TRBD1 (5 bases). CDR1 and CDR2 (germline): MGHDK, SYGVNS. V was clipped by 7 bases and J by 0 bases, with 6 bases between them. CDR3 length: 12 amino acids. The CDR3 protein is CASMGVNTEAFF. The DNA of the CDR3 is TGTGCCAGCATGGGGGTGAACACTGAAGCTTTCTTT. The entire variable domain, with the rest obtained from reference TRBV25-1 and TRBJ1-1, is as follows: EADIYQTPRYLVIGTGKKITLECSQTMGHDKMYWYQQDPGMELHLIHYSYGVNSTEKGDLSSESTVSRIRTEHFPLTLESARPSHTSQYLCASMGVNTEAFFGQGTRLTVV.

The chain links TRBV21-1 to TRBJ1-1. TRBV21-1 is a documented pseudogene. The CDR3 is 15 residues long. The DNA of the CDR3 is TGTGCCAGCAGCAAATTAAGGGTTTTGGGCACTGAAGCTTTCTTT. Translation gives CASSKLRVLGTEAFF.

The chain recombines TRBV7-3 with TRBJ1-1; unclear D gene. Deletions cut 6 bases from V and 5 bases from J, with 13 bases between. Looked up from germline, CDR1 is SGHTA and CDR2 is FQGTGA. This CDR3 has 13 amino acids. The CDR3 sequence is CASSYLAGTEAFF. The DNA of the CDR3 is TGTGCCAGCAGTTACCTTGCGGGGACTGAAGCTTTCTTT.

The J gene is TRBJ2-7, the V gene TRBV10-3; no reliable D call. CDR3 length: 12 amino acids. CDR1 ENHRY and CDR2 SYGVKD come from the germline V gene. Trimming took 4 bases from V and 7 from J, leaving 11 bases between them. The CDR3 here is CAISGNTDEQYV. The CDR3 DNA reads TGTGCCATCAGTGGAAACACGGATGAGCAGTACGTC.

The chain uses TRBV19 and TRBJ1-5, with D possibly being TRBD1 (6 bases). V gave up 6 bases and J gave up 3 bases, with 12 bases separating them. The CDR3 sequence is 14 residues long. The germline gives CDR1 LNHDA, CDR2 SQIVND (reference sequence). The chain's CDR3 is CASRAGGNNQPQHF. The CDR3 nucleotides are TGTGCCAGTAGAGCGGGGGGCAACAATCAGCCCCAGCATTTT.

CDR3 protein: CASSYRDGPYGYTF. For the CDR3, the DNA is TGTGCCAGCAGTTACAGGGACGGGCCCTATGGCTACACCTTC. The chain couples TRBV6-5 to TRBJ1-2; perhaps TRBD1 as D (5 bases). CDR3 size: 14 residues. V dropped 2 bases and J dropped 4 bases, with 11 bases sitting between them. Germline V gives CDR1 MNHEY, CDR2 SVGAGI.

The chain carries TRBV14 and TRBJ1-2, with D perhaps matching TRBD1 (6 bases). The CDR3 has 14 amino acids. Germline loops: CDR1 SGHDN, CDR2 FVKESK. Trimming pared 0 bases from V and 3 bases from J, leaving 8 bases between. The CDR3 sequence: CASSQDPGDYGYTF. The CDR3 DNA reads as TGTGCCAGCAGCCAAGATCCAGGGGACTATGGCTACACCTTC.

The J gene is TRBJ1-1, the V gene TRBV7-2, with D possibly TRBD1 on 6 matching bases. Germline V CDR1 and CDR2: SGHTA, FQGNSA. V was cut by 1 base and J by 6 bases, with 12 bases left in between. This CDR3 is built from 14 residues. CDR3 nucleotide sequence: TGTGCCAGCAGCTTAGAACCCAGGGGCCCTGAAGCTTTCTTT. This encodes CASSLEPRGPEAFF.

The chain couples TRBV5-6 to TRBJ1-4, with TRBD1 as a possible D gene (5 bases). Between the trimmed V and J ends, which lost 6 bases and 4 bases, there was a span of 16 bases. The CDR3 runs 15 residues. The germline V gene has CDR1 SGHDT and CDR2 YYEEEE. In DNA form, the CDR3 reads TGTGCCAGCACTTTCGGGACGGCGATTAATGAAAAACTGTTTTTT. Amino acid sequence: CASTFGTAINEKLFF. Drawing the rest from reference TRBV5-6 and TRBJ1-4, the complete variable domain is DAGVTQSPTHLIKTRGQQVTLRCSPKSGHDTVSWYQQALGQGPQFIFQYYEEEERQRGNFPDRFSGHQFPNYSSELNVNALLLGDSALYLCASTFGTAINEKLFFGSGTQLSVL.

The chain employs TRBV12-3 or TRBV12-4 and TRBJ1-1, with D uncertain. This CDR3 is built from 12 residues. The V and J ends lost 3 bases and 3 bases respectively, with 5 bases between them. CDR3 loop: CASSLSYTEAFF. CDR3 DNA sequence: TGTGCCAGCAGTTTGTCATACACTGAAGCTTTCTTT.

The CDR3 bases are TGTGCCAGCAGCTTAGGGGACAGGGGCCGCACCGATGAGCAGTTCTTC. This sequence encodes CASSLGDRGRTDEQFF. The chain is built from TRBV7-9 and TRBJ2-1, with 10 bases that match TRBD1. Germline-derived CDR1 and CDR2 are SEHNR and FQNEAQ (reference sequence). This CDR3 spans 16 amino acids. With V trimmed by 1 base and J by 8 bases, 8 bases remained unmatched.

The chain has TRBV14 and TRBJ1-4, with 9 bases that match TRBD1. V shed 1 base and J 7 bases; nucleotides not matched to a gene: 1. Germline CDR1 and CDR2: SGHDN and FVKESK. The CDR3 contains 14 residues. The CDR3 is CASSQGDRVEKLFF. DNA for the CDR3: TGTGCCAGCAGCCAAGGGGACAGGGTTGAAAAACTGTTTTTT. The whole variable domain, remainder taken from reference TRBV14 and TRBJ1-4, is EAGVTQFPSHSVIEKGQTVTLRCDPISGHDNLYWYRRVMGKEIKFLLHFVKESKQDESGMPNNRFLAERTGGTYSTLKVQPAELEDSGVYFCASSQGDRVEKLFFGSGTQLSVL.

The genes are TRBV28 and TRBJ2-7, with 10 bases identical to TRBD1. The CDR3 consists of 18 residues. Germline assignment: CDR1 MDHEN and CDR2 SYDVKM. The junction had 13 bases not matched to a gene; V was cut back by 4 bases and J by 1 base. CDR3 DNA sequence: TGTGCCAGCAGTTCTCTCTTTAACCGGGACAGGGGTTCCTACGAGCAGTACTTC. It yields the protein CASSSLFNRDRGSYEQYF.

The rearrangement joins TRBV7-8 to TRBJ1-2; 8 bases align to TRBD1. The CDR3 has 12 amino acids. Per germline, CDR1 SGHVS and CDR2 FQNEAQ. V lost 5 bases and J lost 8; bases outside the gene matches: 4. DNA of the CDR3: TGTGCCAGCAGCCGACAGGGGCAAGGCTACACCTTC. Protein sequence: CASSRQGQGYTF.

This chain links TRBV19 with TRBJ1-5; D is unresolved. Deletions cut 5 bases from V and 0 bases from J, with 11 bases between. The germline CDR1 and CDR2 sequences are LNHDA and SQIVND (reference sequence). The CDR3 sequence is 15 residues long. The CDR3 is CASSETEYSNQPQHF. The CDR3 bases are TGTGCCAGTAGTGAAACAGAATATAGCAATCAGCCCCAGCATTTT.

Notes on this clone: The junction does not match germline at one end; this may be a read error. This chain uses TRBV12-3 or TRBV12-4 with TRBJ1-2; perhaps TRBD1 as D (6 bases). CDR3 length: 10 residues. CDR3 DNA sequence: TGTGCCAGCAGTTTAGCGGGGACATCATTC. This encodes CASSLAGTSF.

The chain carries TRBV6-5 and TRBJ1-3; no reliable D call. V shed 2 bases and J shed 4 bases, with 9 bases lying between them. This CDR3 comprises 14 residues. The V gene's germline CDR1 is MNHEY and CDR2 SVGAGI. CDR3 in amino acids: CASSYAGLGNTIYF. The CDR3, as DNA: TGTGCCAGCAGTTACGCCGGGTTGGGAAACACCATATATTTT.

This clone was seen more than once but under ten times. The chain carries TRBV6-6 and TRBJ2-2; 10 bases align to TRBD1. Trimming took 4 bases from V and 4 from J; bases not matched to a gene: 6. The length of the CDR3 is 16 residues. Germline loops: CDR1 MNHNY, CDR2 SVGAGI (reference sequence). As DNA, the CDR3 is TGTGCCAGCAGTTCCGACAGGGGGCGCGGCACCGGGGAGCTGTTTTTT. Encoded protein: CASSSDRGRGTGELFF.

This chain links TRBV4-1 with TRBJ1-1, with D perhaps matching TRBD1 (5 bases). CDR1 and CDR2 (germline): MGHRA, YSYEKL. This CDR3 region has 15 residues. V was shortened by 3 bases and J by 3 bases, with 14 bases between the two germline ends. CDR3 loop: CASSQAQGSYTEAFF. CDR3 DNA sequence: TGCGCCAGCAGCCAGGCTCAGGGTTCGTACACTGAAGCTTTCTTT.

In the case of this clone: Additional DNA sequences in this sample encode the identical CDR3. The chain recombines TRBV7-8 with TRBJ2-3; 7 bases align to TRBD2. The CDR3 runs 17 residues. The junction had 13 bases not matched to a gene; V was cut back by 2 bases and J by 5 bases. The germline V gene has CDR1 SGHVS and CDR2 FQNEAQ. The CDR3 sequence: CASSLLAESLRGDTQYF. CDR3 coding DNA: TGTGCCAGCAGCTTACTAGCGGAATCGCTTCGGGGAGATACGCAGTATTTT.

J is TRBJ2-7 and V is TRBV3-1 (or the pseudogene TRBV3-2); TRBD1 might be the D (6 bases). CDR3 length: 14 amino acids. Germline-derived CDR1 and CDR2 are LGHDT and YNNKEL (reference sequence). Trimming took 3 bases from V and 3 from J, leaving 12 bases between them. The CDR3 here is CASSHRTAGYEQYF. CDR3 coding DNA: TGTGCCAGCAGCCACCGGACAGCAGGCTACGAGCAGTACTTC.

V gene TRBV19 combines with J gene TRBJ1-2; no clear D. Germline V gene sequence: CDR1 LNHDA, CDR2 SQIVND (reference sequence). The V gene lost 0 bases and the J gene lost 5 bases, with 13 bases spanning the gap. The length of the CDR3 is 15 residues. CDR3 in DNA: TGTGCCAGTAGTATAGATCGGACGGACTTATATGGCTACACCTTC. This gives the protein CASSIDRTDLYGYTF.

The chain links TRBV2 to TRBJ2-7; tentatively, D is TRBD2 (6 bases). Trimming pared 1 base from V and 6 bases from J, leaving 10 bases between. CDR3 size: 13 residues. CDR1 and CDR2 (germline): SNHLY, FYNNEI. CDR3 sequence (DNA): TGTGCCAGCAGTGAAGGGATGGGGGGCGAGCAGTACTTC. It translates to CASSEGMGGEQYF.

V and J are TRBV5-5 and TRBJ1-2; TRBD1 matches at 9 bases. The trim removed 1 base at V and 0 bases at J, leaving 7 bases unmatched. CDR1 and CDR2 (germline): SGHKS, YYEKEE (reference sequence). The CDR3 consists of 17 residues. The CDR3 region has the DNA TGTGCCAGCAGCTTGAGGACAGGGGTGATAGCTAACTATGGCTACACCTTC. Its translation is CASSLRTGVIANYGYTF.

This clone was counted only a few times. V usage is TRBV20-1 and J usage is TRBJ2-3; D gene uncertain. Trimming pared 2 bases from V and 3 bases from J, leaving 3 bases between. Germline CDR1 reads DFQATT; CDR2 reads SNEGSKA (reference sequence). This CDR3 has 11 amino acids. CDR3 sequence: CSARWTDTQYF. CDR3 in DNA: TGCAGTGCTAGATGGACAGATACGCAGTATTTT.

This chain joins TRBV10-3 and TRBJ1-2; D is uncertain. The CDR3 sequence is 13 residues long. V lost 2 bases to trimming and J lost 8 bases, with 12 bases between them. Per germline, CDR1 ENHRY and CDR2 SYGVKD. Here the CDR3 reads CAISEREGEGYTF. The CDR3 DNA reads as TGTGCCATCAGTGAGAGGGAAGGAGAAGGCTACACCTTC.

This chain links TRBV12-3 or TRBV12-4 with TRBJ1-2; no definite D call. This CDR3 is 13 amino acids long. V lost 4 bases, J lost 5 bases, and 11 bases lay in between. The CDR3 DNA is TGTGCCAGCAGTTCCGCGGCGGGTTATGGCTACACCTTC. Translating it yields CASSSAAGYGYTF.

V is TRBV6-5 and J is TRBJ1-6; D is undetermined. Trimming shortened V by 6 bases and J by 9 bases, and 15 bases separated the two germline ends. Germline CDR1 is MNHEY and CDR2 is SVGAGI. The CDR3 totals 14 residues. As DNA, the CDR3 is TGTGCCAGCAGCAAGACACGAGTCGGTTCACCCCTCCACTTT. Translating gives CASSKTRVGSPLHF.

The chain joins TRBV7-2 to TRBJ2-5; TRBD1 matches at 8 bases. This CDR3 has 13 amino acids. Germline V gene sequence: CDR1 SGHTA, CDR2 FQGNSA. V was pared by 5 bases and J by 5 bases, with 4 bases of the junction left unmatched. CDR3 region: CASSLRDRETQYF. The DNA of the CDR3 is TGTGCCAGCAGCCTCCGGGACAGGGAGACCCAGTACTTC.